This TCR beta chain was recovered during a study of graft-versus-host responses after intestinal transplantation. At the level of the study: Anti-thymocyte globulin was used for induction in all recipients, who then took tacrolimus and steroids for roughly 3 years. Study results and limitations: High graft-versus-host to host-versus-graft T cell clonal ratios marked allografts of patients with graft-donor macrochimerism. The study associated peak circulating GvH clone levels with early post-transplant HvG declines. The authors found GvH clones in recipient marrow, some appearing first in ileum or blood.

As concerns this clone: Its antigen is not known.

Only in-frame clones appear in the TCRdb table, and some are missing; sequencing was by immunoSEQ multiplex PCR. The table includes about 90,000 clones, approximately 92% detected once. Trimming pared 0 bases from V and 4 bases from J, leaving 19 bases between. Germline-derived CDR1 and CDR2 are SQVTM and ANQGSEA. The CDR3 covers 16 residues. The V and J genes are TRBV29-1 and TRBJ2-7; no clear D gene. This TCR was recovered from a human donor who received an intestinal transplant. The sequencing used unstimulated CD4+ T cells sorted from spleen or lymph node cells, collected before intestinal transplant. Here the CDR3 reads CSVEDRTMGSPYEQYF. The CDR3 DNA sequence: TGCAGCGTTGAAGACCGCACGATGGGATCCCCTTACGAGCAGTACTTC.